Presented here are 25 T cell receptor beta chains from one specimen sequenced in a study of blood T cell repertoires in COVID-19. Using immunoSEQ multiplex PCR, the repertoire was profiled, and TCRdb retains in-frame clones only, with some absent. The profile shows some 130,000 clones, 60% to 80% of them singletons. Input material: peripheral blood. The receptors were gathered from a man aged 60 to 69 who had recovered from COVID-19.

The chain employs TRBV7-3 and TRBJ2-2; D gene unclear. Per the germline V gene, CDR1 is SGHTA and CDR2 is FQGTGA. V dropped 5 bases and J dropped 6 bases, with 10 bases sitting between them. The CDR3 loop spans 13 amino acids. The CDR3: CASSRSGPGELFF. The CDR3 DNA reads TGTGCCAGCAGCCGATCCGGTCCCGGGGAGCTGTTTTTT. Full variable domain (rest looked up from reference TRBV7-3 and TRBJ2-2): GAGVSQTPSNKVTEKGKYVELRCDPISGHTALYWYRQSLGQGPEFLIYFQGTGAADDSGLPNDRFFAVRPEGSVSTLKIQRTERGDSAVYLCASSRSGPGELFFGEGSRLTVL.

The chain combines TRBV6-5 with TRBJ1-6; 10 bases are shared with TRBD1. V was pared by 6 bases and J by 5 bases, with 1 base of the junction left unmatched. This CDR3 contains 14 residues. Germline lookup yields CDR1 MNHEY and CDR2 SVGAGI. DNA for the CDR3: TGTGCCAGCAGCGGACAGGGGGATAATTCACCCCTCCACTTT. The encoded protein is CASSGQGDNSPLHF.

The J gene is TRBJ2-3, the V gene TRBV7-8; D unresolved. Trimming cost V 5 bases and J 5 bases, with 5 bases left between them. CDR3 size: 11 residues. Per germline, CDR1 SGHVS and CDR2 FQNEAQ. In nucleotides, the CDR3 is TGTGCCAGCAGCCCAGTAGATACGCAGTATTTT. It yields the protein CASSPVDTQYF.

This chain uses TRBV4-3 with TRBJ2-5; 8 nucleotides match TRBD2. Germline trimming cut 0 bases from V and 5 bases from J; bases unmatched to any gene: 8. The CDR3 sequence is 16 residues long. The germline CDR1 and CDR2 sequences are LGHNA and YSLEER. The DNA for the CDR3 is TGCGCCAGCAGCCAAGACCGGACTAGCCGCGGCGAGACCCAGTACTTC. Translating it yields CASSQDRTSRGETQYF.

The CDR3 reads CASSFDRENTGELFF. The CDR3 DNA sequence: TGTGCCAGCAGTTTTGACAGGGAGAACACCGGGGAGCTGTTTTTT. The rearrangement joins TRBV28 to TRBJ2-2; 7 positions match TRBD1. Per the germline V gene, CDR1 is MDHEN and CDR2 is SYDVKM. The J segment lost 1 base and the V segment lost 3 bases, leaving 2 bases of the junction unmatched. This CDR3 is 15 amino acids long.

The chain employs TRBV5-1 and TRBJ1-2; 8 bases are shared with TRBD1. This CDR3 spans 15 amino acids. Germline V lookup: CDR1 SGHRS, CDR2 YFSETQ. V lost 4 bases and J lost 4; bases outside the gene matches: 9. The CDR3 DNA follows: TGCGCCAGCAGCGATACAGGGGGGAGTCTCTATGGCTACACCTTC. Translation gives CASSDTGGSLYGYTF.

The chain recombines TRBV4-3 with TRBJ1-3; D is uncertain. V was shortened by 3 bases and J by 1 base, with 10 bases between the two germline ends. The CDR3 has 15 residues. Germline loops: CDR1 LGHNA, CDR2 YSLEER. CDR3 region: CASSHRPRSGNTIYF. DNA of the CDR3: TGCGCCAGCAGCCACCGCCCGCGGTCTGGAAACACCATATATTTT.

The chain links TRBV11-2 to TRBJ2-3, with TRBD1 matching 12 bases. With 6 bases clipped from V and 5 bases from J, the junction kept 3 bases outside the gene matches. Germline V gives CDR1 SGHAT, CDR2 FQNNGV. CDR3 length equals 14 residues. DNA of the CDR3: TGTGCCAGCAGGGGGACAGGGGGCTTAGATACGCAGTATTTT. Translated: CASRGTGGLDTQYF. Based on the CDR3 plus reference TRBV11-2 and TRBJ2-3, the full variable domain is EAGVAQSPRYKIIEKRQSVAFWCNPISGHATLYWYQQILGQGPKLLIQFQNNGVVDDSQLPKDRFSAERLKGVDSTLKIQPAKLEDSAVYLCASRGTGGLDTQYFGPGTRLTVL.

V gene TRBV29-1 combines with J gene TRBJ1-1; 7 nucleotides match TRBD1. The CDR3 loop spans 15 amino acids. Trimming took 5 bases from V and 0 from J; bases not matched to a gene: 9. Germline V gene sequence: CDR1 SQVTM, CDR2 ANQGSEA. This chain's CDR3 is CSVSPGTELNTEAFF. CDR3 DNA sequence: TGCAGCGTTTCTCCCGGGACAGAGTTGAACACTGAAGCTTTCTTT.

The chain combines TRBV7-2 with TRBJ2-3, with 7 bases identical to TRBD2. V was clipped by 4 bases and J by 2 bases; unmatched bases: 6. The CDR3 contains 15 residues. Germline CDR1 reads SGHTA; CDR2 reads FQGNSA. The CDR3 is CASSSTSLITDTQYF. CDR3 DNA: TGTGCCAGCAGCTCGACTAGCCTGATCACAGATACGCAGTATTTT.

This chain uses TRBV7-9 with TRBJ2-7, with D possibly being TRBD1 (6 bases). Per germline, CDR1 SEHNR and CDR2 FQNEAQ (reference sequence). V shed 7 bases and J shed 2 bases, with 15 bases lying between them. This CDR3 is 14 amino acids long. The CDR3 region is CASTSGEGAYEQYF. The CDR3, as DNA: TGTGCCAGCACTTCGGGCGAGGGGGCCTACGAGCAGTACTTC.

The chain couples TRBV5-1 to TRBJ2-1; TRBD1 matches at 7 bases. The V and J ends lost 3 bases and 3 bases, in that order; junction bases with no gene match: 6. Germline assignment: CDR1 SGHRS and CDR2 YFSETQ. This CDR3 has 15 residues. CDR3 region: CASSYLGTDYNEQFF. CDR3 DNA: TGCGCCAGCAGCTACCTCGGGACAGACTACAATGAGCAGTTCTTC.

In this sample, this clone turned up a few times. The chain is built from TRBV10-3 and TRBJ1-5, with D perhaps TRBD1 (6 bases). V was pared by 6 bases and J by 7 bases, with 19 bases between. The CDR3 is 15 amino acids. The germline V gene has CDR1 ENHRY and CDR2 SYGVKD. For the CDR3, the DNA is TGTGCCATCAGGGAGGACAGTGTAATGAGCCAGCCCCAGCATTTT. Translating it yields CAIREDSVMSQPQHF.

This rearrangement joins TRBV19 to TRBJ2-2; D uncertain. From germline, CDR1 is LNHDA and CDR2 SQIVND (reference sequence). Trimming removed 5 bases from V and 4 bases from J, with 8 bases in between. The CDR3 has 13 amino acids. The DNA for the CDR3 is TGTGCCAGTAGTCTAACAGCCACCGGGGAGCTGTTTTTT. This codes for CASSLTATGELFF.

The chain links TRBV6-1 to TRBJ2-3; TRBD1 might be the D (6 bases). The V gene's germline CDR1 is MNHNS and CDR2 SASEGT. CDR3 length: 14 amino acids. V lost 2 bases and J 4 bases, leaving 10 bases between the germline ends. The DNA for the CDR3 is TGTGCCAGCAGTGAAAACAGGGTTGCAGATACGCAGTATTTT. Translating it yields CASSENRVADTQYF.

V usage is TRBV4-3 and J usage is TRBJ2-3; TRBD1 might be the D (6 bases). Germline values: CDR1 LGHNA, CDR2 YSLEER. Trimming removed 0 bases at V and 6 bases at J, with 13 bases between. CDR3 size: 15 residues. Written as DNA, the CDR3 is TGCGCCAGCAGCCAAGACAGTGGAACAGGGGATACGCAGTATTTT. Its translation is CASSQDSGTGDTQYF.

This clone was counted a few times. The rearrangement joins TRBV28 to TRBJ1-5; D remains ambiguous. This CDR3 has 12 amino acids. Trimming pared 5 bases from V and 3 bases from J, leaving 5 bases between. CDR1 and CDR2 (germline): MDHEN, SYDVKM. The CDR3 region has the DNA TGTGCCAGCAGTCCCCTCAATCAGCCCCAGCATTTT. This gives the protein CASSPLNQPQHF.

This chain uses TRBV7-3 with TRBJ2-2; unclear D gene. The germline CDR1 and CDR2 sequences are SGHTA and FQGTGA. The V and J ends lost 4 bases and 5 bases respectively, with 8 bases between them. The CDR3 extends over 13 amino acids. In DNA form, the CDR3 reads TGTGCCAGCAGCTCCTCGGTTACCGGGGAGCTGTTTTTT. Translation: CASSSSVTGELFF.

DNA of the CDR3: TGTGCCAGCAGCCACCCCCAGGGTTACGAGCAGTACTTC. This sequence encodes CASSHPQGYEQYF. This rearrangement joins TRBV28 to TRBJ2-7; TRBD1 might be the D (5 bases). Trimming left V 6 bases short and J 4 bases short, with 13 bases between. CDR3 length equals 13 residues. Germline values: CDR1 MDHEN, CDR2 SYDVKM.

CDR3 DNA sequence: TGTGCCAGCAGGGGGAGAGGGGGCTCTGGAAACACCATATATTTT. Its translation: CASRGRGGSGNTIYF. The gene calls are TRBV7-2 and TRBJ1-3, with a tentative D call TRBD1 (6 bases). Germline assignment: CDR1 SGHTA and CDR2 FQGNSA. The CDR3 is made up of 15 amino acids. With 6 bases removed from V and 0 bases from J, the gap between germline ends came to 12 bases. Together with reference TRBV7-2 and TRBJ1-3, the CDR3 gives the full variable domain: GAGVSQSPSNKVTEKGKDVELRCDPISGHTALYWYRQSLGQGLEFLIYFQGNSAPDKSGLPSDRFSAERTGGSVSTLTIQRTQQEDSAVYLCASRGRGGSGNTIYFGEGSWLTVV.

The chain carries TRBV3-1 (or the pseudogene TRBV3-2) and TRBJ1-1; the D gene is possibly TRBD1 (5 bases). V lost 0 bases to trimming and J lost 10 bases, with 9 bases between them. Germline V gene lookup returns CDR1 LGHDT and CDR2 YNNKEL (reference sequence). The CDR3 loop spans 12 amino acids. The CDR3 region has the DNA TGTGCCAGCAGCCAAGAACGGGGGGTAGCTTTCTTT. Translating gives CASSQERGVAFF.

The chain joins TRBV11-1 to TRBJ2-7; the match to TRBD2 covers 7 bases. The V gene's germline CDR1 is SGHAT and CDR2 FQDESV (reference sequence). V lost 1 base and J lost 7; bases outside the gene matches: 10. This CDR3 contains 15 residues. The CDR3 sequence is CASSLEASGGLEQYF. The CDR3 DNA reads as TGTGCCAGCAGCTTAGAGGCTAGCGGCGGACTGGAGCAGTACTTC.

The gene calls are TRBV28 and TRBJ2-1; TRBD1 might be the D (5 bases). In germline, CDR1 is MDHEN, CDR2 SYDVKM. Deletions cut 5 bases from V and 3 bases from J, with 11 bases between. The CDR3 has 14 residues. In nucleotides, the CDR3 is TGTGCCAGCAGTCCCTTGGACATCTACAATGAGCAGTTCTTC. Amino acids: CASSPLDIYNEQFF.

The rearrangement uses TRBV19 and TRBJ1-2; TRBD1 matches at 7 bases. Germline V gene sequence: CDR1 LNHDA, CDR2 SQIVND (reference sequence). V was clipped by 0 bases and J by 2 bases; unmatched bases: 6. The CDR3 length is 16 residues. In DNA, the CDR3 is TGTGCCAGTAGTATAGAACGGGGACAGACAAACTATGGCTACACCTTC. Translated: CASSIERGQTNYGYTF. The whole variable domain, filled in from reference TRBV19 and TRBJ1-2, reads DGGITQSPKYLFRKEGQNVTLSCEQNLNHDAMYWYRQDPGQGLRLIYYSQIVNDFQKGDIAEGYSVSREKKESFPLTVTSAQKNPTAFYLCASSIERGQTNYGYTFGSGTRLTVV.

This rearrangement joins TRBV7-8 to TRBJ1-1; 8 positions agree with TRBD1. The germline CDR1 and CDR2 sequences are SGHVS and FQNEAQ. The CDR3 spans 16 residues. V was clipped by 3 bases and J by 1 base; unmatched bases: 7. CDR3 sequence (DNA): TGTGCCAGCAGCTTGGCCAGGGGGCTAGCGAACACTGAAGCTTTCTTT. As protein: CASSLARGLANTEAFF.